This TCR beta chain comes out of a study of blood T cell repertoires in COVID-19. The wider study: There were acute and convalescent COVID-19 samples, and they came from the United States, Italy and Spain. PBMCs, B-cell-depleted T cells, or T cells were the source of the cDNA or gDNA that made up the material.

Followed over time, Seattle patients had been enrolled while infection was active. Only a few counts were recorded for this clone. The CDR3 runs 15 residues. The germline V gene encodes CDR1 SGHTA and CDR2 FQGNSA. The ends lost 5 bases at V and 2 bases at J; junction bases unmatched: 5. The data were produced by immunoSEQ multiplex PCR, yet TCRdb's version contains in-frame clones alone and is incomplete. In the table there are tens of thousands of clones, about nine tenths of which are singletons. Sequencing was carried out using peripheral blood. The origin of this receptor is a man aged 40-49 years with COVID-19, enrolled during active disease. V usage is TRBV7-2 and J usage is TRBJ2-2, with 7 bases matching TRBD2. The CDR3 protein is CASSPSGINTGELFF. The CDR3 coding sequence is TGTGCCAGCAGCCCGAGCGGGATAAACACCGGGGAGCTGTTTTTT. The whole variable domain, remainder taken from reference TRBV7-2 and TRBJ2-2, is GAGVSQSPSNKVTEKGKDVELRCDPISGHTALYWYRQSLGQGLEFLIYFQGNSAPDKSGLPSDRFSAERTGGSVSTLTIQRTQQEDSAVYLCASSPSGINTGELFFGEGSRLTVL.